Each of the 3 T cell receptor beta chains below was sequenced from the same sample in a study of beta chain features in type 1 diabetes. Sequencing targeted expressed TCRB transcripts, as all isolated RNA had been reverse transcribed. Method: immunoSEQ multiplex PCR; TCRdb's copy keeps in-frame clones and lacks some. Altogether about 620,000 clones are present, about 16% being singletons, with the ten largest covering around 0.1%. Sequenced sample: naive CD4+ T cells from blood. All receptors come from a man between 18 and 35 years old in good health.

CDR3 coding DNA: TGTGCCAGCAGCTTAGTTCGGGATTACTATGGCTACACCTTC. It encodes CASSLVRDYYGYTF. This chain connects TRBV7-2 to TRBJ1-2; D is unresolved. This CDR3 contains 14 residues. Germline CDR1 and CDR2: SGHTA and FQGNSA. V lost 1 base and J lost 3, with 9 bases in between.

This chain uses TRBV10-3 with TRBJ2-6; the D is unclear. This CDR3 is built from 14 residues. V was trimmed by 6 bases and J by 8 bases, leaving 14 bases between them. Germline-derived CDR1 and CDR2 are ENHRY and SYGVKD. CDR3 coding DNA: TGTGCCATCAGCGAAGAGTCTTTTTCCAACGTCCTGACTTTC. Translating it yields CAISEESFSNVLTF.

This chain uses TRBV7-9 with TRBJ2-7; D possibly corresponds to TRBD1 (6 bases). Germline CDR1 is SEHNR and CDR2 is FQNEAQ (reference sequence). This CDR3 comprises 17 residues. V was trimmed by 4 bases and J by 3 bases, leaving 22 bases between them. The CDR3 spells CASSSRPQWDTDYEQYF. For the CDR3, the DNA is TGTGCCAGCAGCTCTCGCCCTCAGTGGGACACCGACTACGAGCAGTACTTC.